The entry below describes one TCR beta chain. The record originates from a study of blood T cell repertoires in COVID-19. Turning to the study itself: There were acute and convalescent COVID-19 samples, and they came from the United States, Italy and Spain.

V dropped 0 bases and J dropped 6; count of bases not matched to a gene: 4. This CDR3 comprises 16 residues. The germline gives CDR1 KGHSH, CDR2 LQKENI. The data were produced by immunoSEQ multiplex PCR, yet TCRdb's version contains in-frame clones alone and is incomplete. The data hold about 310,000 clones, with around nine tenths observed a single time. Sequenced material: peripheral blood. J is TRBJ2-2 and V is TRBV18, with TRBD2 identical over 10 bases. The TCR was taken from a man aged 70 or older with acute or convalescent COVID-19. The CDR3 DNA sequence: TGTGCCAGCTCACCACCCCTAGCGGGAGTAGCCGGGGAGCTGTTTTTT. This gives the protein CASSPPLAGVAGELFF.